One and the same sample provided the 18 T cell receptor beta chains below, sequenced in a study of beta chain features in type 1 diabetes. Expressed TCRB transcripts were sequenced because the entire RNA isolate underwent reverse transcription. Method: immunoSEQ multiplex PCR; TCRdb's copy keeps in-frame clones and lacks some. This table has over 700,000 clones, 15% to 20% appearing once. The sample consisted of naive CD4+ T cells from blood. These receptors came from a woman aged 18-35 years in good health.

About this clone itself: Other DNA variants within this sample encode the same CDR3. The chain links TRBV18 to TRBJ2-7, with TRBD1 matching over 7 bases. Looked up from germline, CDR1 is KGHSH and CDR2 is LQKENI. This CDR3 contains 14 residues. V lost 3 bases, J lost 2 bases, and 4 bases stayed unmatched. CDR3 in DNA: TGTGCCAGCTCACCGGGGACAGTGACCTACGAGCAGTACTTC. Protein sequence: CASSPGTVTYEQYF.

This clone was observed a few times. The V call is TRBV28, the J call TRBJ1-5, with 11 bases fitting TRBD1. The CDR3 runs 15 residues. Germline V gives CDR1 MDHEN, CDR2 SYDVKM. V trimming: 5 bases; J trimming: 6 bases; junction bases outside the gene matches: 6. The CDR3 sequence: CASSGQGAAGQPQHF. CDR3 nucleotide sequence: TGTGCCAGCAGTGGACAGGGGGCCGCGGGTCAGCCCCAGCATTTT.

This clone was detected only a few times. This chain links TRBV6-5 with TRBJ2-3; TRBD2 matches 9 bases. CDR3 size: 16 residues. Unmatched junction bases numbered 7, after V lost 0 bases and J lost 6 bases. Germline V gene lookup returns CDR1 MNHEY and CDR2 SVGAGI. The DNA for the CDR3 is TGTGCCAGCAGTTACTCGATATCTAGCGGGAAGGATACGCAGTATTTT. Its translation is CASSYSISSGKDTQYF.

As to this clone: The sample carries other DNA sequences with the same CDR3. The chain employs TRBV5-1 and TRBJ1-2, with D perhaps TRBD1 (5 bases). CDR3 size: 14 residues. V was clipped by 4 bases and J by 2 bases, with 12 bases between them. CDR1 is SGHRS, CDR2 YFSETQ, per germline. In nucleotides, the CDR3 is TGCGCCAGCAGCCTTGACAGCCTCAACTATGGCTACACCTTC. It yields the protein CASSLDSLNYGYTF.

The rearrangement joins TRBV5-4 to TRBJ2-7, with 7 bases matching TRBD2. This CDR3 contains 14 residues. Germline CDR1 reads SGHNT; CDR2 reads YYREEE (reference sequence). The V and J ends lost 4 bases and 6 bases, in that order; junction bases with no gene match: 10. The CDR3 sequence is CASSPPAGVGEQYF. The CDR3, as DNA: TGTGCCAGCAGCCCGCCCGCGGGAGTAGGCGAGCAGTACTTC.

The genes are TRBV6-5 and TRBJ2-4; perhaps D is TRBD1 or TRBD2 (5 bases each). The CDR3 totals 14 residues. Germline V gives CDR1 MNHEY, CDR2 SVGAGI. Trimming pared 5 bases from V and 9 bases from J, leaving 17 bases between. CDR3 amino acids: CASSQQGGTGIQYF. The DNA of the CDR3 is TGTGCCAGCAGTCAGCAGGGTGGGACGGGCATTCAGTACTTC.

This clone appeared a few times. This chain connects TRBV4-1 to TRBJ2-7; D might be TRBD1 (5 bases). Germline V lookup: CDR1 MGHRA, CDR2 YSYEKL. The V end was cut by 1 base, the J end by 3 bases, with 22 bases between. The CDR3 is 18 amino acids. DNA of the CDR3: TGCGCCAGCAGCCAAGTCTCAGGGAAGGGTGATAGAAGCTACGAGCAGTACTTC. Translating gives CASSQVSGKGDRSYEQYF.

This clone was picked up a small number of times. CDR3: CSVAHTAWGYGYTF. The CDR3 coding sequence is TGCAGCGTTGCCCACACGGCCTGGGGTTATGGCTACACCTTC. The V and J genes are TRBV29-1 and TRBJ1-2; no firm D call. The CDR3 totals 14 residues. Germline CDR1 reads SQVTM; CDR2 reads ANQGSEA. V gave up 4 bases and J gave up 5 bases, with 17 bases separating them.

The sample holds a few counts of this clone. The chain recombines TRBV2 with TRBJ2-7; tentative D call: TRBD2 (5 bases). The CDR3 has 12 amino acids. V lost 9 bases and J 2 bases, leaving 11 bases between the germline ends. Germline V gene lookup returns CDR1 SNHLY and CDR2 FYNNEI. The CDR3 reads CASNRDPYEQYF. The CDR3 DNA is TGTGCCAGTAACCGGGATCCCTACGAGCAGTACTTC. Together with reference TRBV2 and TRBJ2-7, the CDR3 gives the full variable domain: EPEVTQTPSHQVTQMGQEVILRCVPISNHLYFYWYRQILGQKVEFLVSFYNNEISEKSEIFDDQFSVERPDGSNFTLKIRSTKLEDSAMYFCASNRDPYEQYFGPGTRLTVT.

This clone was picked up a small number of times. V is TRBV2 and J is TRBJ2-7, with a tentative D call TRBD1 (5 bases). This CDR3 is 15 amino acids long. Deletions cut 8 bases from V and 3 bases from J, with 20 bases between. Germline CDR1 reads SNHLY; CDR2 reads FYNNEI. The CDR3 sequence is CASCRNQGLGYEQYF. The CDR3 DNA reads TGTGCCAGCTGTAGGAATCAGGGCTTAGGCTACGAGCAGTACTTC.

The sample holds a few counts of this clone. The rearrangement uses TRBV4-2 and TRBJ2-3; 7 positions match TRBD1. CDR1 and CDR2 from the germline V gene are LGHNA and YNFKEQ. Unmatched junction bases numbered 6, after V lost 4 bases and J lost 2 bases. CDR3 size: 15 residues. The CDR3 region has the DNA TGTGCCAGCAGCCCGGGACAGACCAACACAGATACGCAGTATTTT. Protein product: CASSPGQTNTDTQYF.

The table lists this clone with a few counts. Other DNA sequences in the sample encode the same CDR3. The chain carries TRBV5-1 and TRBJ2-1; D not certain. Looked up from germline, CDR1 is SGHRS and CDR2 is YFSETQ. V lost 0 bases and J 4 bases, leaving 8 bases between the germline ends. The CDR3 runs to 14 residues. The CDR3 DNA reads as TGCGCCAGCAGCTTGGATCGCCTATACAATGAGCAGTTCTTC. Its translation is CASSLDRLYNEQFF.

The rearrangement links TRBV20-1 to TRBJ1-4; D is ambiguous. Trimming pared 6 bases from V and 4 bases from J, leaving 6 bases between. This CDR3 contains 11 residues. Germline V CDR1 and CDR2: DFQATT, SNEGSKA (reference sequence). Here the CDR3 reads CSAGRNEKLFF. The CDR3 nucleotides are TGCAGTGCCGGACGTAATGAAAAACTGTTTTTT.

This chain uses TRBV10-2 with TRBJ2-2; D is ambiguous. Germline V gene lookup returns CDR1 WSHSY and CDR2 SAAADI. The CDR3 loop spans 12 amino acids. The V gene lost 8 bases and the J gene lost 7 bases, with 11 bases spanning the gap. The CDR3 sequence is CASSYEYGELFF. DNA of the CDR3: TGCGCCAGCTCGTACGAATACGGGGAGCTGTTTTTT.

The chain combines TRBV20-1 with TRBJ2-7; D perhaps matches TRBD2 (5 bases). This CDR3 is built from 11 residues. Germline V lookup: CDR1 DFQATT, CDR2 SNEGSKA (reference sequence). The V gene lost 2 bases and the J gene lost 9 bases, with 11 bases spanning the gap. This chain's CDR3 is CSARITSAQYF. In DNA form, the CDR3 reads TGCAGTGCTAGAATTACTAGTGCGCAGTACTTC.

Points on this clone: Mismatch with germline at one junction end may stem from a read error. The CDR3, as DNA: TGTGCTAGCAGCTTAAGGTTCACGGAGAACTATGGCTACACCTTC. Translation gives CASSLRFTENYGYTF. V is TRBV7-7 and J is TRBJ1-2; D remains unclear. The germline gives CDR1 SSHAT, CDR2 FNYEAQ (reference sequence). The CDR3 runs to 15 residues.

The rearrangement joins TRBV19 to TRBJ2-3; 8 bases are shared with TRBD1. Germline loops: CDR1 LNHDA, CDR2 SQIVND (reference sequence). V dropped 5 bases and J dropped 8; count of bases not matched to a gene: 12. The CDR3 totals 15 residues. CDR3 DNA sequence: TGTGCCAGTAGTCGACAGGGGCAAGGGTCCGGTACGCAGTATTTT. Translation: CASSRQGQGSGTQYF.

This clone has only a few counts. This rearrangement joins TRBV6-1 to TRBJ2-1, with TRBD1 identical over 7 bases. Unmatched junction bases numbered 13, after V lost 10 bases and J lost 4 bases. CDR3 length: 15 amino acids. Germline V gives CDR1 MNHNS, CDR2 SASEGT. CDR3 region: CATIKLGTAYNEQFF. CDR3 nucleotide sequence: TGTGCCACCATTAAGCTAGGGACAGCTTACAATGAGCAGTTCTTC.